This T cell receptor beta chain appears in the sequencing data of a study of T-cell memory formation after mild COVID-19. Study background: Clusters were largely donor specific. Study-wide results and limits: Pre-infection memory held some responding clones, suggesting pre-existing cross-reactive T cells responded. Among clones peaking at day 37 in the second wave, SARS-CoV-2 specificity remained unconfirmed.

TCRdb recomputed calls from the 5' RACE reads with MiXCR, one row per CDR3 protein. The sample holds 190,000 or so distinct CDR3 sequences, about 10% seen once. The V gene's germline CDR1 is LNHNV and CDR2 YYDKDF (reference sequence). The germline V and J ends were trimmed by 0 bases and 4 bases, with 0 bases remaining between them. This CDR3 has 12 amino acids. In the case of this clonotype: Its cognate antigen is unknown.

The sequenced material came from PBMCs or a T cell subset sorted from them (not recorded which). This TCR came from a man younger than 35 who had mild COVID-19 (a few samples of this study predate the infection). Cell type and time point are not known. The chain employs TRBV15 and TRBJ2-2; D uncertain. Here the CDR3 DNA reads TGTGCCACCAGCAGAGACACCGGGGAGCTGTTTTTT. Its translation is CATSRDTGELFF.